This TCR beta chain was obtained from a study of early T cells in non-severe SARS-CoV-2 infection. Attachment of unique molecular identifiers to individual cDNA molecules was performed. TCRdb independently ran MiXCR on the 5' RACE reads; one entry per CDR3 protein. The repertoire consists of 50,000 or so distinct CDR3 sequences, with 10% to 15% occurring once and the leading ten covering more than 7.5%. Deletions cut 0 bases from V and 2 bases from J, with 11 bases between. The CDR3 loop spans 14 amino acids. Germline CDR1 is SQVTM and CDR2 is ANQGSEA. The chain recombines TRBV29-1 with TRBJ2-7; D remains ambiguous. Material for sequencing was whole blood. The sequence derives from an adult who was a healthcare worker with PCR-confirmed SARS-CoV-2 infection or an uninfected control (not recorded which). The CDR3: CSVEDLRHPYEQYF. The CDR3 DNA reads as TGCAGCGTTGAAGATCTAAGACACCCCTACGAGCAGTACTTC.